This T cell receptor beta chain was sequenced during a study of shared clonotypes between healthy human individuals. Study-wide context: Each donor's CD4 naive and CD4 memory cells filled three plates apiece, CD8 naive two, and CD8 memory one.

The CDR3 sequence is 14 residues long. V lost 0 bases, J lost 4 bases, and 10 bases lay in between. The germline gives CDR1 SGHRS, CDR2 YFSETQ. The naive CD8 subset, CD45RO-negative cells positively selected for CCR7, excluded terminally differentiated effector memory CD45RA+ cells. The protocol was immunoSEQ multiplex PCR, while the TCRdb copy is restricted to in-frame clones and leaves out a portion. The sample holds around 2,000,000 clones, roughly 91% seen once. J is TRBJ1-2 and V is TRBV5-1; D is perhaps TRBD1 (6 bases). The TCR comes from a man aged 18 to 30 in good health. Some clones in this sample may be carry-over from other donors' samples. Source material: naive CD8+ T cells from PBMCs. This CDR3 is CASSLAGTLYGYTF. Written as DNA, the CDR3 is TGCGCCAGCAGCTTGGCCGGGACACTCTATGGCTACACCTTC.